Shown below are 10 T cell receptor beta chains from a single sample sequenced in a study of T cells in Graves' hyperthyroidism and ophthalmopathy. What was amplified from RNA transcripts were TCR beta CDR3 regions. First-round RT-PCR with HTBI primers amplified the TCR CDR3 region. One entry per CDR3 protein, called by TCRdb with MiXCR from the multiplex PCR reads. The sample lists approximately 620,000 distinct CDR3 sequences, approximately 15% occurring once. Specimen: blood. The receptors derive from a woman aged 35 to 49 with Graves' ophthalmopathy.

The rearrangement joins TRBV15 to TRBJ2-1; weak D call: TRBD2 (6 bases). V was trimmed by 3 bases and J by 2 bases, leaving 14 bases between them. The CDR3 length is 16 residues. From germline, CDR1 is LNHNV and CDR2 YYDKDF (reference sequence). CDR3 sequence: CATSRRAGSPYNEQFF. The DNA of the CDR3 is TGTGCCACCAGCAGGCGTGCGGGGTCACCCTACAATGAGCAGTTCTTC.

The gene calls are TRBV15 and TRBJ2-2; the D is unclear. Germline lookup yields CDR1 LNHNV and CDR2 YYDKDF (reference sequence). The CDR3 extends over 14 amino acids. V lost 8 bases to trimming and J lost 6 bases, with 16 bases between them. CDR3 DNA: TGTGCCACCGGAGAGACGGATCCGTCCGGGGAGCTGTTTTTT. It specifies CATGETDPSGELFF.

The chain employs TRBV9 and TRBJ2-5, with 7 bases that match TRBD2. The junction had 5 bases not matched to a gene; V was cut back by 4 bases and J by 2 bases. Per germline, CDR1 SGDLS and CDR2 YYNGEE. The CDR3 contains 14 residues. The CDR3 nucleotides read TGTGCCAGCAGCATCGGGGGGACGCAAGAGACCCAGTACTTC. Protein: CASSIGGTQETQYF. The whole variable domain, filled in from reference TRBV9 and TRBJ2-5, reads DSGVTQTPKHLITATGQRVTLRCSPRSGDLSVYWYQQSLDQGLQFLIQYYNGEERAKGNILERFSAQQFPDLHSELNLSSLELGDSALYFCASSIGGTQETQYFGPGTRLLVL.

There are a few counts of this clonotype. The chain uses TRBV4-1 and TRBJ1-5, with D tentatively TRBD1 (5 bases). Trimming removed 1 base at V and 2 bases at J, with 12 bases between. CDR1 is MGHRA, CDR2 YSYEKL, per germline. The length of the CDR3 is 16 residues. The DNA of the CDR3 is TGCGCCAGCAGCCAAGGCTGGGGCGGGGGCAATCAGCCCCAGCATTTT. This translates into CASSQGWGGGNQPQHF.

In this sample, this clonotype turned up a few times. The J gene is TRBJ1-1, the V gene TRBV19; the D is unclear. Germline V CDR1 and CDR2: LNHDA, SQIVND (reference sequence). The CDR3 sequence is 15 residues long. V shed 7 bases and J shed 4 bases, with 19 bases lying between them. The chain's CDR3 is CASTLPKGVSTEAFF. The CDR3 nucleotides read TGTGCCAGTACCCTCCCTAAGGGAGTGAGCACTGAAGCTTTCTTT.

This clonotype was seen more than once but under ten times. The J gene is TRBJ2-5, the V gene TRBV6-1, with 8 bases that match TRBD2. The CDR3 consists of 13 residues. J was trimmed by 5 bases and V by 7 bases; bases with no gene match: 6. Germline lookup yields CDR1 MNHNS and CDR2 SASEGT. The CDR3 loop reads CASNPAGVETQYF. CDR3 sequence (DNA): TGTGCCAGCAACCCAGCGGGAGTGGAGACCCAGTACTTC.

This clonotype came up many times. The chain has TRBV28 and TRBJ2-3; D unclear. The germline V gene encodes CDR1 MDHEN and CDR2 SYDVKM. Between the trimmed V and J ends, which lost 3 bases and 4 bases, there was a span of 11 bases. The CDR3 runs to 14 residues. The DNA for the CDR3 is TGTGCCAGCAGTTTCCCCCCTCATTCAGATACGCAGTATTTT. Encoded protein: CASSFPPHSDTQYF.

This clonotype was detected many times. This rearrangement joins TRBV27 to TRBJ1-2; TRBD1 might be the D (5 bases). This CDR3 is 16 amino acids long. CDR1 is MNHEY and CDR2 is SMNVEV in the germline V gene (reference sequence). Trimming pared 10 bases from V and 6 bases from J, leaving 27 bases between. CDR3 nucleotide sequence: TGTGCCACCGGACCAACCGGGACTCCTTTCCCAGATGGCTACACCTTC. It translates to CATGPTGTPFPDGYTF.

The gene calls are TRBV7-9 and TRBJ2-3, with TRBD2 matching 15 bases. V dropped 5 bases and J dropped 7; count of bases not matched to a gene: 7. CDR1 SEHNR and CDR2 FQNEAQ come from the germline V gene (reference sequence). The CDR3 consists of 16 residues. In nucleotides, the CDR3 is TGTGCCAGCAGCGATGGGACTAGCGGGAGGAGGAATACGCAGTATTTT. This sequence encodes CASSDGTSGRRNTQYF.

This clonotype is a singleton in its sample. One base away lies a much larger clone, so this may be a sequencing read error. The chain links TRBV30 to TRBJ2-1, with D unclear. Trimming took off 4 bases at V and 2 bases at J, with 9 bases between the two ends. In germline, CDR1 is GTSNPN, CDR2 SVGIG (reference sequence). This CDR3 is 13 amino acids long. The CDR3 is CAWKGLAYNEQFF. CDR3 in DNA: TGTGCCTGGAAAGGGTTAGCCTACAATGAGCAGTTCTTC.